These 27 T cell receptor beta chains were sequenced from one sample in a study of CD8+ T cells in alopecia areata. Cells from pooled cutaneous lymph nodes were sorted by CD4, CD8alpha, NKG2D, NKG2ACE and other markers. Extracted RNA was reverse transcribed, and the resulting cDNA served as sequencing template. Repertoires were generated with immunoSEQ multiplex PCR, while TCRdb's copy carries only in-frame clones and drops some. The sample is made up of about 300,000 clones, none counted only once. Sequencing was carried out using CD4+ T cells sorted from a lymph node. The receptor source for this set is a C3H/HeJ mouse with alopecia areata. Mouse MHC haplotype: H2-k.

This clone was seen only a few times. Gene names denote mouse genes. The sequenced fragment ends 4 residues before the CDR3 boundary, so the rest is inferred from the germline J gene. The chain links TRBV1 to TRBJ2-1, with 7 bases identical to TRBD1. V lost 4 bases, J lost 3 bases, and 3 bases stayed unmatched. CDR3 length equals 14 residues. The germline V gene encodes CDR1 NSQYPW and CDR2 LRSPGD (reference sequence). This CDR3 reads CTCSDGTVYAEQFF. CDR3 DNA (partial): TGCACCTGCAGTGATGGGACAGTCTATGCT. Using reference TRBV1 and TRBJ2-1 for the parts outside the CDR3, the full variable domain is VTLLEQNPRWRLVPRGQAVNLRCILKNSQYPWMSWYQQDLQKQLQWLFTLRSPGDKEVKSLPGADYLATRVTDTELRLQVANMSQGRTLYCTCSDGTVYAEQFFGPGTRLTVL.

Notes on this clone: The genes are named according to mouse. The CDR3 end lies 4 residues beyond the end of the read and is filled in from the germline J gene. The chain combines TRBV1 with TRBJ2-1, with D maybe TRBD2 (5 bases). CDR1 is NSQYPW, CDR2 LRSPGD, per germline (reference sequence). This CDR3 has 16 residues. V was pared by 0 bases and J by 0 bases, with 9 bases between. The CDR3 sequence: CTCSADQLANYAEQFF. Partial CDR3 DNA: TGCACCTGCAGTGCAGATCAACTGGCTAACTATGCT.

This clone was detected a few times. The listed genes are named as in mouse. The read ends 4 residues before the CDR3 terminus; that terminus is restored from the germline J gene. The sample has other DNA sequences that encode this CDR3 too. The chain uses TRBV1 and TRBJ2-5, with D tentatively TRBD2 (7 bases). The CDR3 length is 14 residues. Looked up from germline, CDR1 is NSQYPW and CDR2 is LRSPGD (reference sequence). CDR3 DNA, as far as it was read: TGCACCTGCAGTGCAAGGGGGGCCAGGGAC. Translation gives CTCSARGARD. In full, the CDR3 is CTCSARGARDTQYF.

There are a few counts of this clone. The listed genes are named as in mouse. Coverage ceases 4 residues before the CDR3 finishes, and the germline J gene fills in the end. J is TRBJ1-1 and V is TRBV17; the match to TRBD1 covers 10 bases. Germline loops: CDR1 MNHDT, CDR2 YYDKIL. The CDR3 is 14 residues long. Trimming cost V 5 bases and J 1 base; bases outside gene matches: 1. CDR3: CASSWDRGNTEVFF. Partial CDR3 DNA: TGTGCTAGCAGTTGGGACAGGGGAAACACA. The full variable domain, in which reference TRBV17 and TRBJ1-1 provide the parts outside the CDR3, is DTTVKQNPRYKLARVGKPVNLICSQTMNHDTMYWYQKKPNQAPKLLLFYYDKILNREADTFEKFQSSRPNNSFCSLYIGSAGLEYSAMYLCASSWDRGNTEVFFGKGTRLTVV.

This clone was counted a few times. Genes and germline are mouse. CDR3 protein: CASSDGGREDTQYF. CDR3 DNA (partial): TGTGCCAGCAGTGACGGGGGGCGCGAGGAC. The rearrangement uses TRBV13-1 and TRBJ2-5; D is perhaps TRBD2 (7 bases). Read data end 4 residues before the CDR3 end; the end is taken from the germline J gene. Germline V gene lookup returns CDR1 NSHNY and CDR2 SYGAGN. The CDR3 totals 14 residues.

A note on this clone: Mouse names are used for the genes. The sequenced CDR3 bases are TGTGCCTGGACAGGTTCGAGAGCT. As protein: CAWTGSRA. The CDR3 reads in full as CAWTGSRAEQFF. The J gene is TRBJ2-1, the V gene TRBV31; D ambiguous. The CDR3 end lies 4 residues beyond the end of the read and is filled in from the germline J gene. The CDR3 spans 12 residues. Germline lookup yields CDR1 GKSSPN and CDR2 SITVG.

This clone appeared a few times. The gene symbols are mouse symbols. Read data end 4 residues before the CDR3 end; the end is taken from the germline J gene. The J gene is TRBJ1-2, the V gene TRBV13-2, with D unclear. V was pared by 5 bases and J by 0 bases, with 8 bases between. CDR1 and CDR2 (germline): NNHNN, SYGAGS (reference sequence). CDR3 length: 13 amino acids. CDR3 residues: CASGATPNSDYTF. CDR3 DNA (partial): TGTGCCAGCGGGGCGACACCAAACTCC.

This clone has a count of ten or more. The genes and germline here are from mouse. The read ends 4 residues early relative to the CDR3; the germline J gene fills the gap. The chain has TRBV13-1 and TRBJ2-3, with D hard to call. CDR1 is NSHNY and CDR2 is SYGAGN in the germline V gene. The CDR3 has 13 residues. V was pared by 2 bases and J by 0 bases, with 4 bases between. The CDR3 protein is CASSDPSAETLYF. The sequenced CDR3 bases are TGTGCCAGCAGTGACCCTAGTGCAGAA.

This clone was counted a few times. Genes here carry mouse names. The read stops 4 residues short of the end of the CDR3; the missing end is completed from the germline J gene. V usage is TRBV13-1 and J usage is TRBJ1-1; D is unclear. The germline V gene has CDR1 NSHNY and CDR2 SYGAGN. This CDR3 is 12 amino acids long. The covered CDR3 bases are TGTGCCAGCAGTGAACCACAGACA. This translates into CASSEPQT. The whole CDR3 protein reads CASSEPQTEVFF.

This clone was counted a few times. The gene names given are mouse names. From the germline J gene comes the end of the CDR3, since the read stops 4 residues before it. V gene TRBV5 combines with J gene TRBJ1-2; D perhaps matches TRBD1 (6 bases). The CDR3 totals 15 residues. Germline V gene data show CDR1 as LGHNA and CDR2 as YNLKQL (reference sequence). Trimming left V 0 bases short and J 4 bases short, with 12 bases between. Incomplete CDR3 DNA: TGTGCCAGCAGCCAAGAAGGGGCAGGGGTCTCC. Translating it yields CASSQEGAGVS. From start to end, the CDR3 is CASSQEGAGVSDYTF.

The table lists this clone with a few counts. Gene names and germline match the mouse. From the germline J gene comes the end of the CDR3, since the read stops 4 residues before it. The rearrangement uses TRBV13-1 and TRBJ2-3; 10 bases align to TRBD2. The CDR3 is 15 residues long. V lost 4 bases and J lost 2; bases outside the gene matches: 4. Per the germline V gene, CDR1 is NSHNY and CDR2 is SYGAGN. This CDR3 is CASSRLGGYAETLYF. Partial CDR3 DNA: TGTGCCAGCAGTCGACTGGGGGGTTATGCAGAA.

This clone was found a few times. Each gene name is a mouse one. With the read ending 4 residues before the CDR3 end, the germline J gene is used to fill in that end. V gene TRBV13-3 combines with J gene TRBJ2-2, with 11 positions matching TRBD2. Germline CDR1 and CDR2: NNHDY and SYVADS. The CDR3 runs to 18 residues. With 1 base clipped from V and 4 bases from J, the junction kept 9 bases outside the gene matches. The CDR3 DNA, read in part, is TGTGCCAGCAGTGATCCCGGGACTGGGGGCCGGGGCACCGGG. It yields the protein CASSDPGTGGRGTG. The full CDR3 protein is CASSDPGTGGRGTGQLYF. Supplemented by reference TRBV13-3 and TRBJ2-2, the full variable domain reads EAAVTQSPRSKVAVTGGKVTLSCHQTNNHDYMYWYRQDTGHGLRLIHYSYVADSTEKGDIPDGYKASRPSQENFSLILELASLSQTAVYFCASSDPGTGGRGTGQLYFGEGSKLTVL.

As to this clone: Mouse gene names apply. The read ends 4 residues before the CDR3 terminus; that terminus is restored from the germline J gene. Other nucleotide sequences from this sample produce the same CDR3. The chain couples TRBV13-1 to TRBJ2-1; TRBD2 aligns across 11 bases. The CDR3 totals 17 residues. Germline CDR1 is NSHNY and CDR2 is SYGAGN. Trimming removed 0 bases from V and 0 bases from J; junction bases left unmatched: 2. CDR3 protein: CASSDAGTGGNYAEQFF. The part of the CDR3 DNA that was read is TGTGCCAGCAGTGATGCTGGGACTGGGGGTAACTATGCT.

This clone was detected ten times or more. Here the gene names and germline are mouse. The CDR3 end lies 3 residues beyond the end of the read and is filled in from the germline J gene. The chain carries TRBV13-3 and TRBJ1-6; D remains ambiguous. TRBJ1-6 is recorded as an ORF, its role being uncertain. The CDR3 consists of 14 residues. Germline V gene sequence: CDR1 NNHDY, CDR2 SYVADS. The V gene lost 3 bases and the J gene lost 3 bases, with 7 bases spanning the gap. CDR3 DNA (partial): TGTGCCAGCAGTGCTGGGGACTATAATTCGCCC. Translated, it gives CASSAGDYNSP. The complete CDR3 protein is CASSAGDYNSPLYF.

As regards this clone: Gene names are the mouse ones. The read falls 4 residues short of the CDR3 end, and the missing part is taken from the germline J gene. The genes are TRBV14 and TRBJ2-3; 13 bases match TRBD2. CDR1 SGHDT and CDR2 FRDEAV come from the germline V gene. V was pared by 5 bases and J by 0 bases, with 6 bases of the junction left unmatched. The CDR3 is made up of 17 amino acids. The covered CDR3 bases are TGTGCCAGCAGGCGGGACTGGGGGGGGTCTAGTGCAGAA. Protein product: CASRRDWGGSSAE. The whole CDR3 protein reads CASRRDWGGSSAETLYF. The entire variable domain, with the rest obtained from reference TRBV14 and TRBJ2-3, is as follows: EAGVTQSPRYAVLQEGQAVSFWCDPISGHDTLYWYQQPRDQGPQLLVYFRDEAVIDNSQLPSDRFSAVRPKGTNSTLKIQSAKQGDTATYLCASRRDWGGSSAETLYFGSGTRLTVL.

This clone was detected only a few times. Germline and genes: mouse. Read sequence stops 3 residues before the CDR3 end, and the germline J gene provides the missing end. The same CDR3 can be traced to other DNA sequences in this sample. This chain connects TRBV13-1 to TRBJ1-6; weak D call: TRBD1 (6 bases). TRBJ1-6 is marked as an open reading frame, function uncertain. CDR1 is NSHNY and CDR2 is SYGAGN in the germline V gene. Trimming left V 5 bases short and J 10 bases short, with 10 bases between. The CDR3 is 12 residues long. Partial CDR3 DNA: TGTGCCAGCAGAACAGGGAGCTCGCCC. Its protein is CASRTGSSP. Given in full, the CDR3 is CASRTGSSPLYF.

Comments on this clone: Gene names are mouse gene names. The CDR3 end falls 4 residues outside the read, so it is completed with the germline J gene. The chain joins TRBV31 to TRBJ2-7; 8 bases are a match to TRBD2. The CDR3 loop spans 14 amino acids. Germline-derived CDR1 and CDR2 are GKSSPN and SITVG. J was trimmed by 3 bases and V by 0 bases; bases with no gene match: 4. CDR3 sequence: CAWSLELGVYEQYF. The sequenced CDR3 bases are TGTGCCTGGAGTCTAGAACTGGGGGTCTAT.

In this sample, this clone turned up a few times. Gene names and germline match the mouse. Read coverage stops 4 residues before the CDR3 terminus; the germline J gene supplies the remainder. The rearrangement joins TRBV13-1 to TRBJ2-2; 12 nucleotides agree with TRBD1. Per the germline V gene, CDR1 is NSHNY and CDR2 is SYGAGN. V lost 2 bases and J lost 6; bases outside the gene matches: 2. CDR3 length: 15 residues. This chain's CDR3 is CASSEGQGAAGQLYF. CDR3 DNA, as far as it was read: TGTGCCAGCAGTGAGGGACAGGGGGCGGCCGGG.

Note on this clone: Any gene name here is a mouse gene name. The CDR3 extends 4 residues past the end of the read, so its final part is completed from the germline J gene. In the same sample, other DNA sequences code for this CDR3. V and J are TRBV13-1 and TRBJ1-2, with 9 bases that match TRBD1. V was pared by 2 bases and J by 3 bases, with 5 bases of the junction left unmatched. The CDR3 runs 15 residues. The germline CDR1 and CDR2 sequences are NSHNY and SYGAGN. The DNA read from the CDR3 is TGTGCCAGCAGTGAAGGACAGGGGAGGGACTCC. It translates to CASSEGQGRDS. The whole CDR3 sequence is CASSEGQGRDSDYTF.

This clone appeared a few times. Genes here carry mouse names. The sample carries other DNA sequences with the same CDR3. This CDR3 reads CAWSPGLGGAETLYF. Incomplete CDR3 DNA: TGTGCCTGGAGTCCCGGACTGGGGGGTGCAGAA. The rearrangement links TRBV31 to TRBJ2-3, with 10 bases that match TRBD2. The missing CDR3 end, 4 residues past where the read stops, is filled in from the germline J gene. This CDR3 contains 15 residues. Losses at the gene ends were 1 base for V and 1 base for J; bases not matched to a gene: 2. Germline CDR1 is GKSSPN and CDR2 is SITVG. Full variable domain (remainder filled in from reference TRBV31 and TRBJ2-3): AQTIHQWPVAEIKAVGSPLSLGCTIKGKSSPNLYWYWQATGGTLQQLFYSITVGQVESVVQLNLSASRPKDDQFILSTEKLLLSHSGFYLCAWSPGLGGAETLYFGSGTRLTVL.

This clone was detected a few times. Germline and genes: mouse. The read terminates 4 residues ahead of where the CDR3 ends, so the germline J gene completes it. V is TRBV17 and J is TRBJ2-7, with a tentative D call TRBD2 (6 bases). Germline V gives CDR1 MNHDT, CDR2 YYDKIL. V lost 3 bases and J lost 3, with 9 bases in between. The CDR3 runs 13 residues. Incomplete CDR3 DNA: TGTGCTAGCAGTAGCCTGGGGAACTAT. Translation: CASSSLGNY. The full-length CDR3 reads as CASSSLGNYEQYF.

On this clone itself: Gene labels here are mouse ones. The read terminates 4 residues before the CDR3 end, so the remaining end is supplied by the germline J gene. V gene TRBV19 combines with J gene TRBJ2-2; 9 nucleotides line up with TRBD2. V was pared by 1 base and J by 3 bases, with 1 base of the junction left unmatched. Germline CDR1 reads FNHDT; CDR2 reads SITEND (reference sequence). This CDR3 contains 15 residues. CDR3 residues: CASSIHWGDTGQLYF. The part of the CDR3 DNA that was read is TGTGCCAGCAGTATACACTGGGGGGACACCGGG.

As for this clone: Germline and genes here are mouse. Read sequence stops 4 residues before the CDR3 end, and the germline J gene provides the missing end. This sequence joins TRBV5 and TRBJ2-7; maybe TRBD1 (6 bases). Trimming pared 4 bases from V and 0 bases from J, leaving 10 bases between. The CDR3 contains 14 residues. Germline V gene sequence: CDR1 LGHNA, CDR2 YNLKQL (reference sequence). The chain's CDR3 is CASSPRDISYEQYF. The CDR3 DNA, read in part, is TGTGCCAGCAGCCCGCGGGACATCTCCTAT.

About this clone: Gene names and germline refer to mouse. The CDR3 end falls 4 residues outside the read, so it is completed with the germline J gene. The chain has TRBV13-2 and TRBJ2-7, with TRBD2 matching 10 bases. CDR3 length: 15 amino acids. CDR1 NNHNN and CDR2 SYGAGS come from the germline V gene (reference sequence). J was trimmed by 0 bases and V by 2 bases; bases with no gene match: 2. Partial CDR3 DNA: TGTGCCAGCGGTGAAGGGACTGGGGACTCCTAT. Protein: CASGEGTGDSY. The full CDR3 reads CASGEGTGDSYEQYF.

A note on this clone: Gene names are the mouse ones. The read terminates 4 residues before the CDR3 end, so the remaining end is supplied by the germline J gene. Other nucleotide sequences in the sample specify the same CDR3. J is TRBJ2-1 and V is TRBV31; 11 nucleotides align to TRBD2. Per germline, CDR1 GKSSPN and CDR2 SITVG. The CDR3 length is 16 residues. Trimming removed 0 bases from V and 1 base from J; junction bases left unmatched: 2. CDR3 DNA, as far as it was read: TGTGCCTGGAGTCTGGGACTGGGGGCGAACTATGCT. It is translated as CAWSLGLGANYA. The CDR3 in full is CAWSLGLGANYAEQFF.

Comments on this clone: These gene names are mouse names. Sequencing ends 4 residues short of the CDR3 end; the germline J gene provides the rest. The rearrangement uses TRBV17 and TRBJ2-7; D remains ambiguous. The CDR3 sequence is 12 residues long. The germline CDR1 and CDR2 sequences are MNHDT and YYDKIL. The CDR3 protein is CASSRDPYEQYF. Incomplete CDR3 DNA: TGTGCTAGCAGTAGAGATCCTTAT.

This clone was recorded a few times. The listed genes are named as in mouse. The read ends 4 residues early relative to the CDR3; the germline J gene fills the gap. The V gene is TRBV19, the J gene TRBJ2-2; 9 bases agree with TRBD1. The CDR3 is made up of 14 amino acids. Trimming removed 4 bases from V and 4 bases from J; junction bases left unmatched: 2. Germline V gives CDR1 FNHDT, CDR2 SITEND (reference sequence). CDR3: CASSRTGVTGQLYF. The DNA read from the CDR3 is TGTGCCAGCAGTCGGACAGGGGTCACCGGG.